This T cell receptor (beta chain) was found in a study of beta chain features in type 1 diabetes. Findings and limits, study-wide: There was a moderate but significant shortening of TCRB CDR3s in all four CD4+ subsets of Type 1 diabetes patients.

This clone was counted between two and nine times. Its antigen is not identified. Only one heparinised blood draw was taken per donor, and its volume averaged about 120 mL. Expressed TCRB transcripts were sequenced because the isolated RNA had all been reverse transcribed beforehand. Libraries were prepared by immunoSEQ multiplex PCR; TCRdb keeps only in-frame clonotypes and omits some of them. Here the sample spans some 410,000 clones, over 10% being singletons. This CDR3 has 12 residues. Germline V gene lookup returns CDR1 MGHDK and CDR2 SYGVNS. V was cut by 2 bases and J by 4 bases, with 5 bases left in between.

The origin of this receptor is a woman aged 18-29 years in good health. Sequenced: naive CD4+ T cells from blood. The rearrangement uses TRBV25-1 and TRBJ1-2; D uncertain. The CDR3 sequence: CASSEPGYGYTF. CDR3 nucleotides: TGTGCCAGCAGTGAACCGGGCTATGGCTACACCTTC.